What follows is one T cell receptor (beta chain) and its context. It lacks a known antigen. No much larger clone exists at a distance of one base, and base qualities are not known. The donors were healthy, HIV-negative adults with no recently reported acute infections or vaccinations. Every donor was a Caucasian adult residing in Nashville, Tennessee, USA. CD4+ T cells were enriched by magnetic negative selection; naive cells were then positively selected on CD45RA, and the negative fraction formed the memory subset. After blood collection by leukapheresis, PBMCs were isolated using Ficoll-Histopaque density gradient centrifugation and then cryopreserved in the vapor phase of liquid nitrogen. Analytical flow cytometry was used to check the purity and quantity of each magnetically sorted T cell population. Genomic DNA was isolated from every sorted fraction and measured by UV absorbance on a Nanodrop 2000c.

These data originate in a study of shared clonotypes between healthy human individuals (dated by TCRdb to 2020 to 2021). About the study as a whole: The cohort included a few men and a couple of women between 18 and 49 years of age. For each donor, CD4 naive and CD4 memory were each run on three plates, CD8 naive on two plates, and CD8 memory on one plate. To estimate repertoire size and how much clonotypes are shared between individuals, the study performed deep sequencing of blood TCR repertoires from roughly five healthy adults. Different laboratories and diverse techniques were used to prepare libraries and sequence TCR repertoires, to increase sequencing depth and limit assay-specific biases. Each donor's leukapheresis produced roughly between roughly 0.85 and 10 billion PBMCs. Overall study results and their limits: Across a handful of donors, around 5% of naive CD4, approximately 3.5% of naive CD8, about 2.3% of memory CD4, and 0.4% of memory CD8 clonotypes were shared. Higher generation probabilities were observed for clonotypes shared by all four sorted-subset donors than for non-shared clonotypes. Based on pairwise subsampling, the degree of clonotype sharing among donors was expected to be affected by sequencing depth. Incomplete sequencing was indicated by rarefaction of sorted-subset datasets, despite the large sequencing depth. Only blood was sampled, and tissue TCR repertoires likely differ from those in blood. The genetic and exposure-history diversity represented was limited by the small number of donors. Naive subsets generally had larger estimated clonotype richness than memory subsets did.

Using the deep immunoSEQ assay, multiplex PCR amplified TCR CDR3 regions from genomic DNA. For each cell subset, the extracted genomic DNA was distributed evenly across all wells of several immunoSEQ 96-well plates, and each plate served as one replicate. For sorted subsets, each replicate PCR was loaded with about 0.2 ug genomic DNA, equivalent to some 31,000 T cell genomes. The purified libraries were quantified using a Qubit 3.0 fluorometer, sized with a Bioanalyzer 2100, and then quantified again using the KAPA Library Quantification kit. Every immunoSEQ 96-well plate was sequenced on a dedicated single-read 150-cycle Illumina NextSeq 550 flow cell. The study's own analysis went as follows. Because the immunoSEQ output held only junctional sequences and lacked quality scores, the filtering could not match the filtering applied to full-length reads. Sequences were annotated with PyIR, a Python wrapper for IgBLAST v1.9, and V/J genes and CDR3 were assigned using IMGT germline references. Reads were filtered out if the reads had weak V/J assignments (E-value above 1e-6), no CDR3, stop codons, out-of-frame junctions, or ambiguous translated residues. V3J clonotypes were defined by identical inferred V gene, J gene, and CDR3 amino acid sequence. Percentage overlap between repertoires was computed as shared unique clonotypes divided by the size of the smaller repertoire. Three approaches were used to assess repertoire richness: RTK rarefaction, the Chao1 estimator, and Recon v2.1 estimates of unobserved clonotypes. For all TCRbeta clonotypes obtained by the gDNA method from a handful of donors, generation probabilities were computed with OLGA. TCRdb holds this immuneACCESS table with in-frame rearrangements only. Some clones are missing; in checked studies, unresolved V genes explain under half, and the rest has no known cause. V, J and clone size were drawn from that table, and D and trimming were deduced from the DNA. In all, the sample holds 2,500,000 or so clones, and 85% to 95% of those were seen once. Jointly, the top ten make up around 0.35% of the sample.

The germline V gene gives CDR1 as SGHRS and CDR2 as YFSETQ. Cut back by 5 bases and 4 bases, the V and J ends lie 15 bases apart. The CDR3 numbers 14 residues from cysteine through phenylalanine. Here the CDR3 DNA is all that survives: 42 bases in frame from base 1. This sequence uses TRBV5-1 and TRBJ1-2; confidence is insufficient to name the D gene. This receptor was obtained from a man aged 18 to 29 in good health. Some clones in this sample may be carry-over from other donors' samples. Sequencing was done on a sample of naive CD4+ T cells from PBMCs. The label giving this sample's cell subset or site can be read as: CD45RA+ positively selected. The sequence in DNA is TGCGCCAGCAGTAGTGAGGGCGCGGGCTATGGCTACACCTTC. It translates as CASSSEGAGYGYTF. Full variable domain (CDR3 extended with the reference TRBV5-1 and TRBJ1-2 proteins): KAGVTQTPRYLIKTRGQQVTLSCSPISGHRSVSWYQQTPGQGLQFLFEYFSETQRNKGNFPGRFSGRQFSNSRSEMNVSTLELGDSALYLCASSSEGAGYGYTFGSGTRLTVV.